This section outlines one T cell receptor beta chain sequence together with its context. The PCR had 60 Vbeta and 13 Jbeta primers. Some clones are missing from TCRdb's copy, which holds only in-frame ones; the method was immunoSEQ multiplex PCR. Here the sample spans 200,000 to 250,000 clones, more than 75% being singletons. J lost 3 bases, V lost 0 bases, and 5 bases had no gene match. Germline CDR1 is MNHEY and CDR2 is SVGAGI. This CDR3 has 16 amino acids. This record comes from a study of cytomegalovirus exposure and HLA in healthy donors. This chain connects TRBV6-5 to TRBJ2-7; TRBD2 agrees at 10 bases. The sequencing sample was made of PBMCs. This sequence was found in a middle-aged woman in good health and CMV-seropositive. The chain's CDR3 is CASSYSSGRSGYEQYF. CDR3 nucleotide sequence: TGTGCCAGCAGTTACTCTAGCGGGAGGTCAGGCTACGAGCAGTACTTC.